This entry lists 9 T cell receptor beta chains sequenced from one sample in a study of T cells in Graves' hyperthyroidism and ophthalmopathy. Amplified TCR beta CDR3 regions derived from RNA transcripts. The HTBI primer set drove a first-round RT-PCR of the TCR CDR3. From the multiplex PCR reads, TCRdb called clonotypes with MiXCR, one entry per CDR3 protein. The sample lists fewer than 850,000 distinct CDR3 sequences, roughly 17% seen once, with roughly 15% in the top ten. The sequencing input was blood. The receptors originated from a man aged 45-65 years with Graves' hyperthyroidism.

In its sample, this clonotype was seen many times. V is TRBV27 and J is TRBJ2-1, with D uncertain. Germline CDR1 MNHEY, CDR2 SMNVEV (reference sequence). With 5 bases removed from V and 4 bases from J, the gap between germline ends came to 9 bases. CDR3 length: 13 residues. CDR3 in amino acids: CASSTKRYNEQFF. As DNA, the CDR3 is TGTGCCAGCAGTACCAAGAGATACAATGAGCAGTTCTTC.

This clonotype has only a few counts. The V call is TRBV7-2, the J call TRBJ2-6; D is uncertain. V was shortened by 3 bases and J by 2 bases, with 5 bases between the two germline ends. The germline V gene encodes CDR1 SGHTA and CDR2 FQGNSA. This CDR3 has 14 amino acids. This chain's CDR3 is CASSLTTGANVLTF. For the CDR3, the DNA is TGTGCCAGCAGCTTGACAACTGGGGCCAACGTCCTGACTTTC.

The genes are TRBV24-1 and TRBJ1-1, with D hard to call. Trimming removed 4 bases at V and 0 bases at J, with 5 bases between. This CDR3 has 13 amino acids. From germline, CDR1 is KGHDR and CDR2 SFDVKD. DNA for the CDR3: TGTGCCACCAGTGACACCATGAACACTGAAGCTTTCTTT. It translates to CATSDTMNTEAFF.

This clonotype was found many times. This rearrangement joins TRBV9 to TRBJ2-1, with D uncertain. The V end lost 3 bases, the J end lost 1 base, and 20 bases lay between the germline ends. Germline V gene lookup returns CDR1 SGDLS and CDR2 YYNGEE. The CDR3 has 18 residues. CDR3: CASSAALESPSSYNEQFF. CDR3 DNA sequence: TGTGCCAGCAGCGCAGCGTTGGAAAGCCCAAGTTCCTACAATGAGCAGTTCTTC.

The chain joins TRBV27 to TRBJ2-7, with D tentatively TRBD2 (5 bases). V lost 7 bases to trimming and J lost 0 bases, with 19 bases between them. CDR3 length: 16 residues. Germline CDR1 MNHEY, CDR2 SMNVEV (reference sequence). The CDR3: CASTPNSAMSSYEQYF. CDR3 DNA sequence: TGTGCCAGCACCCCTAATAGCGCCATGAGCTCCTACGAGCAGTACTTC.

This clonotype was counted between two and nine times. This rearrangement joins TRBV5-1 to TRBJ2-5; 13 nucleotides agree with TRBD2. After removal of 0 bases from V and 2 bases from J, the junction contained 4 bases not matched to a gene. Germline loops: CDR1 SGHRS, CDR2 YFSETQ. The CDR3 loop spans 17 amino acids. The CDR3 region has the DNA TGCGCCAGCAGCTTGGTAGGACTAGCGGGAGCGCAAGAGACCCAGTACTTC. It encodes CASSLVGLAGAQETQYF.

The CDR3 loop reads CAGTSGASTDTQYF. DNA for the CDR3: TGTGCCGGGACTAGCGGGGCTAGCACAGATACGCAGTATTTT. The chain employs TRBV30 and TRBJ2-3, with 13 bases that match TRBD2. The length of the CDR3 is 14 residues. J was trimmed by 0 bases and V by 8 bases; bases with no gene match: 2. CDR1 is GTSNPN, CDR2 SVGIG, per germline (reference sequence).

In the case of this clonotype: One end of the junction is discordant with germline, which a read error may explain. The gene calls are TRBV27 and TRBJ1-1, with 7 nucleotides matching TRBD1. Germline CDR1 MNHEY, CDR2 SMNVEV (reference sequence). This CDR3 has 14 amino acids. The CDR3 sequence is CASSSQTGSSDAFF. Written as DNA, the CDR3 is TGTGCCAGCAGTTCCCAGACAGGGAGCTCTGATGCTTTCTTT.

The rearrangement joins TRBV6-1 to TRBJ2-3; 8 bases line up with TRBD1. Losses at the gene ends were 5 bases for V and 0 bases for J; bases not matched to a gene: 4. The germline V gene encodes CDR1 MNHNS and CDR2 SASEGT. CDR3 size: 15 residues. The CDR3, as DNA: TGTGCCAGCAGTTCGTGGGACAGGAGCACAGATACGCAGTATTTT. As protein: CASSSWDRSTDTQYF.